Listed here are 21 T cell receptor beta chains from one sample, sequenced in a study of T cells in Graves' hyperthyroidism and ophthalmopathy. The investigators amplified TCR beta CDR3 regions from RNA transcripts. Using the HTBI primer set, a first-round RT-PCR was run on the TCR CDR3. TCRdb independently ran MiXCR on the multiplex PCR reads; one entry per CDR3 protein. The sample has approximately 610,000 distinct CDR3 sequences; about 15% are singletons. Sequenced sample: blood. These receptors originate from a woman in her thirties or forties with Graves' ophthalmopathy.

Here the CDR3 DNA reads TGTGCCAGCAGCTTAGCGACCGGGACAGGGGGTGGCTACACCTTC. This sequence encodes CASSLATGTGGGYTF. This chain joins TRBV7-2 and TRBJ1-2, with 11 positions matching TRBD1. Germline V CDR1 and CDR2: SGHTA, FQGNSA. The V gene end was trimmed by 0 bases and the J gene end by 7 bases; junction bases not matched to a gene: 4. This CDR3 contains 15 residues. The complete variable domain, with remaining parts taken from reference TRBV7-2 and TRBJ1-2, reads GAGVSQSPSNKVTEKGKDVELRCDPISGHTALYWYRQSLGQGLEFLIYFQGNSAPDKSGLPSDRFSAERTGGSVSTLTIQRTQQEDSAVYLCASSLATGTGGGYTFGSGTRLTVV.

This clonotype was counted ten times or more. V is TRBV20-1 and J is TRBJ1-5; D not certain. Germline CDR1 and CDR2: DFQATT and SNEGSKA (reference sequence). The CDR3 is made up of 15 amino acids. V was trimmed by 3 bases and J by 0 bases, leaving 12 bases between them. CDR3 nucleotide sequence: TGCAGTGCTAGTCGGGCGGGTTATAGCAATCAGCCCCAGCATTTT. Translation gives CSASRAGYSNQPQHF.

This clonotype was found many times. This chain links TRBV7-8 with TRBJ2-7; D is ambiguous. The germline V gene encodes CDR1 SGHVS and CDR2 FQNEAQ. The V end lost 0 bases, the J end lost 6 bases, and 3 bases lay between the germline ends. The CDR3 has 11 amino acids. CDR3 region: CASSLAAEQYF. CDR3 bases: TGTGCCAGCAGCTTAGCCGCCGAGCAGTACTTC.

There are many counts of this clonotype. V and J are TRBV6-5 and TRBJ2-7; D gene uncertain. Trimming removed 0 bases at V and 0 bases at J, with 9 bases between. Germline CDR1 reads MNHEY; CDR2 reads SVGAGI. The CDR3 runs 15 residues. The CDR3 nucleotides are TGTGCCAGCAGTTACTCGGAAGGTGGCTCCTACGAGCAGTACTTC. Amino acids: CASSYSEGGSYEQYF.

This clonotype was seen repeatedly, ten times or more. The rearrangement uses TRBV6-2 or TRBV6-3 and TRBJ2-2, with D perhaps TRBD1 or TRBD2 (5 bases each). The V and J ends lost 5 bases and 3 bases respectively, with 16 bases between them. Germline CDR1 MNHEY, CDR2 SVGEGT. This CDR3 has 16 residues. CDR3 sequence reads: CASSGRDALHTGELFF. CDR3 nucleotides: TGTGCCAGCAGTGGACGGGACGCCCTCCACACCGGGGAGCTGTTTTTT.

Ten or more counts support this clonotype. CDR3 region: CAWSVNPPLQYF. As DNA, the CDR3 is TGTGCCTGGAGTGTAAACCCGCCATTGCAGTACTTC. This chain connects TRBV30 to TRBJ2-7, with D unclear. The CDR3 contains 12 residues. Trimming shortened V by 0 bases and J by 9 bases, and 12 bases separated the two germline ends. Germline V gene data show CDR1 as GTSNPN and CDR2 as SVGIG (reference sequence). Together with reference TRBV30 and TRBJ2-7, the CDR3 gives the full variable domain: SQTIHQWPATLVQPVGSPLSLECTVEGTSNPNLYWYRQAAGRGLQLLFYSVGIGQISSEVPQNLSASRPQDRQFILSSKKLLLSDSGFYLCAWSVNPPLQYFGPGTRLTVT.

At least ten counts were recorded for this clonotype. The gene calls are TRBV20-1 and TRBJ2-3; no clear D gene. CDR1 is DFQATT, CDR2 SNEGSKA, per germline (reference sequence). The germline V and J ends were trimmed by 1 base and 0 bases, with 8 bases remaining between them. CDR3 size: 14 residues. The CDR3 DNA follows: TGCAGTGCTAGAGCATCTACTAGCACAGATACGCAGTATTTT. Its translation: CSARASTSTDTQYF.

The table lists this clonotype with many counts. The V call is TRBV19, the J call TRBJ2-2, with TRBD2 matching 8 bases. V lost 1 base to trimming and J lost 4 bases; unmatched junction nucleotides: 5. The CDR3 spans 16 residues. The germline gives CDR1 LNHDA, CDR2 SQIVND (reference sequence). The DNA of the CDR3 is TGTGCCAGTAGTATAGCGGGAGGGCGAGGCACCGGGGAGCTGTTTTTT. This encodes CASSIAGGRGTGELFF.

The J gene is TRBJ2-2, the V gene TRBV11-2; 12 positions agree with TRBD2. Germline V gives CDR1 SGHAT, CDR2 FQNNGV. The V segment lost 5 bases and the J segment 8 bases; nucleotides outside the gene matches: 6. This CDR3 region has 15 residues. CDR3 in DNA: TGTGCCAGCAGCGGGCTAGCGGGAGGGTCGGGGGAGCTGTTTTTT. Amino acids: CASSGLAGGSGELFF.

A single count supports this clonotype. The V and J genes are TRBV7-9 and TRBJ2-7, with unresolved D. The CDR3 spans 12 residues. Per germline, CDR1 SEHNR and CDR2 FQNEAQ (reference sequence). The germline V and J ends were trimmed by 5 bases and 6 bases, with 11 bases remaining between them. The CDR3 DNA reads as TGTGCCAGCAGCCTTGACAACGGCGAGCAGTACTTC. Translation: CASSLDNGEQYF.

The chain has TRBV6-1 and TRBJ1-1; D possibly corresponds to TRBD1 (6 bases). V was trimmed by 6 bases and J by 5 bases, leaving 16 bases between them. The CDR3 totals 14 residues. Looked up from germline, CDR1 is MNHNS and CDR2 is SASEGT. In nucleotides, the CDR3 is TGTGCCAGCAGGGGGAGCGGGGGCAGGACTGAAGCTTTCTTT. As protein: CASRGSGGRTEAFF.

In its sample, this clonotype was seen many times. The chain couples TRBV29-1 to TRBJ2-5; either TRBD1 or TRBD2 may supply D (5 bases each). Trimming removed 5 bases at V and 4 bases at J, with 14 bases between. This CDR3 has 13 residues. CDR1 is SQVTM and CDR2 is ANQGSEA in the germline V gene. The CDR3 here is CSVSGPFSETQYF. CDR3 coding DNA: TGCAGCGTTTCGGGACCCTTCTCAGAGACCCAGTACTTC. The complete variable domain, with remaining parts taken from reference TRBV29-1 and TRBJ2-5, reads SAVISQKPSRDICQRGTSLTIQCQVDSQVTMMFWYRQQPGQSLTLIATANQGSEATYESGFVIDKFPISRPNLTFSTLTVSNMSPEDSSIYLCSVSGPFSETQYFGPGTRLLVL.

This clonotype was observed many times. J is TRBJ2-3 and V is TRBV12-3 or TRBV12-4, with TRBD2 identical over 7 bases. Losses at the gene ends were 6 bases for V and 1 base for J; bases not matched to a gene: 4. The CDR3 covers 14 residues. The DNA for the CDR3 is TGTGCCAGCAGGAGGCTAGCGGGCACAGATACGCAGTATTTT. It codes for CASRRLAGTDTQYF.

This clonotype was detected ten times or more. This chain uses TRBV5-1 with TRBJ2-7, with a weak D call TRBD1 (7 bases). The CDR3 consists of 15 residues. The V and J ends lost 4 bases and 4 bases respectively, with 18 bases between them. Germline-derived CDR1 and CDR2 are SGHRS and YFSETQ. CDR3 loop: CASSSRQGLGYEQYF. The DNA of the CDR3 is TGCGCCAGCAGCAGCAGACAGGGACTTGGTTACGAGCAGTACTTC.

This clonotype appeared many times. In nucleotides, the CDR3 is TGCGCCAGCAGCTTAACACCTGCTAACACCGGGGAGCTGTTTTTT. It specifies CASSLTPANTGELFF. V usage is TRBV5-1 and J usage is TRBJ2-2; D remains ambiguous. V was cut by 2 bases and J by 2 bases, with 10 bases left in between. The CDR3 has 15 amino acids. Germline CDR1 reads SGHRS; CDR2 reads YFSETQ.

CDR3 loop: CASNFRRVNTEAFF. CDR3 nucleotides: TGTGCCAGCAATTTCCGCAGGGTGAACACTGAAGCTTTCTTT. V and J are TRBV27 and TRBJ1-1, with D possibly matching TRBD1 (5 bases). There are 14 residues in the CDR3. The germline gives CDR1 MNHEY, CDR2 SMNVEV (reference sequence). V lost 7 bases, J lost 0 bases, and 12 bases lay in between.

This clonotype was counted ten times or more. This rearrangement joins TRBV6-5 to TRBJ2-7, with D perhaps being TRBD1 or TRBD2 (5 bases each). V was trimmed by 4 bases and J by 2 bases, leaving 15 bases between them. This CDR3 is built from 15 residues. Per germline, CDR1 MNHEY and CDR2 SVGAGI. The CDR3 nucleotides are TGTGCCAGCAGTTTAGCGTGGGGCGGAACCTACGAGCAGTACTTC. Translated: CASSLAWGGTYEQYF.

This clonotype appeared many times. CDR3 protein: CASSLLHSETQYF. Here the CDR3 DNA reads TGTGCCAGCAGTCTACTTCATTCGGAGACCCAGTACTTC. The chain joins TRBV5-5 to TRBJ2-5, with D hard to call. Germline assignment: CDR1 SGHKS and CDR2 YYEKEE (reference sequence). The CDR3 sequence is 13 residues long. The V end was cut by 5 bases, the J end by 5 bases, with 13 bases between.

This clonotype was recorded at least ten times. The rearrangement joins TRBV6-2 or TRBV6-3 to TRBJ1-2, with D hard to call. V lost 5 bases to trimming and J lost 3 bases, with 10 bases between them. CDR3 length: 13 amino acids. In germline, CDR1 is MNHEY, CDR2 SVGEGT. CDR3 loop: CASSPVEDYGYTF. For the CDR3, the DNA is TGTGCCAGCAGTCCCGTCGAGGACTATGGCTACACCTTC.

This clonotype has ten or more counts. This sequence joins TRBV12-3 or TRBV12-4 and TRBJ2-7; TRBD2 matches at 12 bases. This CDR3 has 15 residues. Losses at the gene ends were 5 bases for V and 3 bases for J; bases not matched to a gene: 5. The CDR3 region is CASSPVTSGSYEQYF. In DNA form, the CDR3 reads TGTGCCAGCAGTCCCGTGACTAGCGGGAGCTACGAGCAGTACTTC.

At least ten counts were recorded for this clonotype. The gene calls are TRBV15 and TRBJ1-5; 9 nucleotides align to TRBD1. Germline V gives CDR1 LNHNV, CDR2 YYDKDF (reference sequence). The junction had 4 bases not matched to a gene; V was cut back by 4 bases and J by 3 bases. The CDR3 sequence is 15 residues long. CDR3 region: CATSTRTGANQPQHF. As DNA, the CDR3 is TGTGCCACCAGCACCCGGACAGGGGCCAATCAGCCCCAGCATTTT.